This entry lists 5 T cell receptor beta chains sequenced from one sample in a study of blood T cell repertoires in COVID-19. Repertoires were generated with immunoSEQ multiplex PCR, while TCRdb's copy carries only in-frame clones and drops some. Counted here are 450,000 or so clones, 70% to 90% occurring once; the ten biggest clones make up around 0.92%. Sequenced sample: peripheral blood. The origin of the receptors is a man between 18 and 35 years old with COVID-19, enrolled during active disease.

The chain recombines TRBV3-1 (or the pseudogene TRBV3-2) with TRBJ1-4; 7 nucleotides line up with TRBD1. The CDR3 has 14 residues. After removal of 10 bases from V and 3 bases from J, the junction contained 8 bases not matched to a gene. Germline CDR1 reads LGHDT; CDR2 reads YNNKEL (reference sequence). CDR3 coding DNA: TGTGCCACCGGCTCCGGGACAGCTAATGAAAAACTGTTTTTT. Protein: CATGSGTANEKLFF.

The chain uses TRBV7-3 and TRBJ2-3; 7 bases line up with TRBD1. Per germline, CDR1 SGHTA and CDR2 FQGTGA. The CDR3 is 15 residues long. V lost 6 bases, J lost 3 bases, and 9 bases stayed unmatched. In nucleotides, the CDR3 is TGTGCCAGCAGTCGAAACCGGGACAGAACAGATACGCAGTATTTT. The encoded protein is CASSRNRDRTDTQYF. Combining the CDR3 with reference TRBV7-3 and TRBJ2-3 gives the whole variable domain GAGVSQTPSNKVTEKGKYVELRCDPISGHTALYWYRQSLGQGPEFLIYFQGTGAADDSGLPNDRFFAVRPEGSVSTLKIQRTERGDSAVYLCASSRNRDRTDTQYFGPGTRLTVL.

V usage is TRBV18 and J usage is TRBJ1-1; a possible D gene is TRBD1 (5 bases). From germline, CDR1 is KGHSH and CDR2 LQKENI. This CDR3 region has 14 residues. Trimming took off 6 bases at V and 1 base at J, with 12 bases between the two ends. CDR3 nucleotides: TGTGCCAGCTCTCCCATACAGGAGAACACTGAAGCTTTCTTT. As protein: CASSPIQENTEAFF.

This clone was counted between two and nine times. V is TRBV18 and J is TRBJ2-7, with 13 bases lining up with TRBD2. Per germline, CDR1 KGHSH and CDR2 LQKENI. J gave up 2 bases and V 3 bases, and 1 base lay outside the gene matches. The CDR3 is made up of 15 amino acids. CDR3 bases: TGTGCCAGCTCACCGGGACTAGCGGGGCCCTACGAGCAGTACTTC. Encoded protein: CASSPGLAGPYEQYF.

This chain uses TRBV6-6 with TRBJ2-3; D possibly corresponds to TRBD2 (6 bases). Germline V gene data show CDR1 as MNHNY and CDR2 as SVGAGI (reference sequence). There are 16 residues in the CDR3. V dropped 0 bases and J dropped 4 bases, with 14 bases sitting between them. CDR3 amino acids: CASSYSSMTSSDTQYF. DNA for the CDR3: TGTGCCAGCAGTTACTCGAGTATGACTAGTTCAGATACGCAGTATTTT.